The next 13 T cell receptor beta chains were all read from a single sample in a study of identical twins. Via MiXCR, TCRdb re-called the 5' RACE reads, giving one row per CDR3 protein. This repertoire shows approximately 690,000 distinct CDR3 sequences, less than 7% found once; its top ten account for 1.5% to 2%. Sequenced: naive T cells sorted from blood. The receptors originated from a man between 18 and 29 years old in good health.

This clonotype was found many times. The J gene is TRBJ2-1, the V gene TRBV11-2, with TRBD1 matching 10 bases. The CDR3 is 15 residues long. The junction had 3 bases not matched to a gene; V was cut back by 3 bases and J by 4 bases. Germline V gene lookup returns CDR1 SGHAT and CDR2 FQNNGV. CDR3 amino acids: CASSFGTGEYNEQFF. CDR3 nucleotide sequence: TGTGCCAGCAGCTTCGGGACAGGGGAATACAATGAGCAGTTCTTC.

This clonotype has at least ten counts. The DNA of the CDR3 is TGCGCCAGCAGCCACCTGTATAACACTGAAGCTTTCTTT. The encoded protein is CASSHLYNTEAFF. The J gene is TRBJ1-1, the V gene TRBV4-1; D gene unclear. The CDR3 totals 13 residues. Trimming removed 3 bases from V and 2 bases from J, with 7 bases in between. Germline loops: CDR1 MGHRA, CDR2 YSYEKL.

At least ten counts were recorded for this clonotype. This chain connects TRBV20-1 to TRBJ2-3, with a tentative D call TRBD2 (6 bases). The CDR3 has 16 amino acids. V lost 3 bases and J lost 0, with 16 bases in between. The germline gives CDR1 DFQATT, CDR2 SNEGSKA (reference sequence). The CDR3 DNA sequence: TGCAGTGCTAGTCGCAAGAAGCGGGTGAGCACAGATACGCAGTATTTT. Residues: CSASRKKRVSTDTQYF.

This clonotype showed up many times. V usage is TRBV5-1 and J usage is TRBJ2-5; unclear D gene. Germline values: CDR1 SGHRS, CDR2 YFSETQ. The CDR3 is 15 amino acids. Trimming left V 3 bases short and J 2 bases short, with 14 bases between. The CDR3 is CASSSPSEVQETQYF. The CDR3 DNA follows: TGCGCCAGCAGCTCGCCCTCAGAGGTTCAAGAGACCCAGTACTTC.

This clonotype has just a few counts. The rearrangement uses TRBV28 and TRBJ2-7, with 10 bases identical to TRBD1. Germline CDR1 and CDR2: MDHEN and SYDVKM. There are 15 residues in the CDR3. V lost 5 bases to trimming and J lost 2 bases; unmatched junction nucleotides: 6. The CDR3: CASSLPGTGAYEQYF. In DNA form, the CDR3 reads TGTGCCAGCAGTCTTCCCGGGACAGGGGCCTACGAGCAGTACTTC.

This chain connects TRBV5-1 to TRBJ2-5; D is perhaps TRBD2 (5 bases). This CDR3 spans 14 amino acids. V lost 4 bases to trimming and J lost 4 bases, with 14 bases between them. CDR1 is SGHRS, CDR2 YFSETQ, per germline. This chain's CDR3 is CASSPTDLGETQYF. The CDR3 coding sequence is TGCGCCAGCAGCCCAACGGACTTGGGAGAGACCCAGTACTTC.

Only a few counts were recorded for this clonotype. The rearrangement uses TRBV7-9 and TRBJ2-7; 8 bases are a match to TRBD1. There are 14 residues in the CDR3. Losses at the gene ends were 3 bases for V and 6 bases for J; bases not matched to a gene: 7. Germline V gene sequence: CDR1 SEHNR, CDR2 FQNEAQ (reference sequence). This chain's CDR3 is CASSFEDRASEQYF. The CDR3, as DNA: TGTGCCAGCAGCTTTGAGGACAGGGCATCCGAGCAGTACTTC.

A remark on this clonotype: Possible read error: a much larger clone is one base away. V and J are TRBV5-1 and TRBJ2-1, with D perhaps matching TRBD2 (6 bases). This CDR3 is built from 15 residues. In germline, CDR1 is SGHRS, CDR2 YFSETQ. The CDR3 DNA reads as TGCGCCAGCAGCCAGGGACTCAACAGCTACAATGAGCAGCTCTTC. This encodes CASSQGLNSYNEQLF.

The chain is built from TRBV21-1 and TRBJ2-5. TRBV21-1 is a known pseudogene. The CDR3 contains 15 residues. Here the CDR3 reads CASSKGTEPKETQYF. In DNA form, the CDR3 reads TGTGCCAGCAGCAAAGGGACCGAACCAAAAGAGACCCAGTACTTC.

This clonotype has a count of ten or more. The chain joins TRBV7-2 to TRBJ1-4; D might be TRBD1 (5 bases). V was shortened by 5 bases and J by 1 base, with 5 bases between the two germline ends. CDR1 and CDR2 from the germline V gene are SGHTA and FQGNSA. The CDR3 runs to 13 residues. CDR3 nucleotide sequence: TGTGCCAGCAGCAGGGGAACTAATGAAAAACTGTTTTTT. Amino acids: CASSRGTNEKLFF.

This clonotype was observed a few times. CDR3 sequence reads: CSAASGSWETQYF. In DNA form, the CDR3 reads TGCAGTGCAGCTAGCGGGAGTTGGGAGACCCAGTACTTC. The chain employs TRBV20-1 and TRBJ2-5, with 10 bases aligning to TRBD2. The germline gives CDR1 DFQATT, CDR2 SNEGSKA (reference sequence). J gave up 5 bases and V 6 bases, and 6 bases lay outside the gene matches. The CDR3 is 13 residues long.

The gene calls are TRBV2 and TRBJ2-2; no clear D. The CDR3 has 14 amino acids. The V end lost 8 bases, the J end lost 0 bases, and 10 bases lay between the germline ends. Germline CDR1 SNHLY, CDR2 FYNNEI. The CDR3 reads CASARVPNTGELFF. Written as DNA, the CDR3 is TGTGCCAGCGCAAGGGTCCCGAACACCGGGGAGCTGTTTTTT. Together with reference TRBV2 and TRBJ2-2, the CDR3 gives the full variable domain: EPEVTQTPSHQVTQMGQEVILRCVPISNHLYFYWYRQILGQKVEFLVSFYNNEISEKSEIFDDQFSVERPDGSNFTLKIRSTKLEDSAMYFCASARVPNTGELFFGEGSRLTVL.

In its sample, this clonotype was seen many times. This chain links TRBV10-2 with TRBJ2-7; maybe TRBD1 (5 bases). The ends were cut back, 11 bases at V and 3 bases at J, with 14 bases in the middle. Per germline, CDR1 WSHSY and CDR2 SAAADI. There are 12 residues in the CDR3. CDR3 nucleotides: TGCGCCGTCAAGCAAAGGGGCTACGAGCAGTACTTC. It encodes CAVKQRGYEQYF.